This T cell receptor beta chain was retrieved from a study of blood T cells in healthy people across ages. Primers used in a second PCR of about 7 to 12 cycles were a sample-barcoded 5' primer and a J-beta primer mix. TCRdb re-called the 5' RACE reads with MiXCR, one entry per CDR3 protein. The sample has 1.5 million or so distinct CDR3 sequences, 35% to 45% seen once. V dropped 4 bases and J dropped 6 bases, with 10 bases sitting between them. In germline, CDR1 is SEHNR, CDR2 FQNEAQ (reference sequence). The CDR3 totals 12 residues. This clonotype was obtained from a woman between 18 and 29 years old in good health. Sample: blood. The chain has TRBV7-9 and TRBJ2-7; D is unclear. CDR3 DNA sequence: TGTGCCAGCAGCTACTACCTCTGCGAGCAGTACTTC. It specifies CASSYYLCEQYF.